Here is one TCR beta chain with its context. The target antigen is unknown. The record originates from a study of cytomegalovirus exposure and HLA in healthy donors. CDR3 length equals 14 residues. General observations from the study: In all likelihood, a cluster of highly shared sequence variants was a sequencing artifact. Researchers counted approximately 160 TCR beta chains as cytomegalovirus-associated.

The study ran its PCR with 60 Vbeta and 13 Jbeta primers. Generated by immunoSEQ multiplex PCR, the TCRdb table keeps only in-frame clones and is missing some. This table has about 190,000 clones, around four fifths appearing once. V gene TRBV21-1 combines with J gene TRBJ2-1; the table gives TRBD1 as D, unverified against the DNA. TRBV21-1 is given as a pseudogene. What was sequenced was PBMCs. This receptor was identified in a woman aged 45-65 years in good health and CMV-seropositive. CDR3 DNA sequence: TGTGCCAGCCAACAGGGCAGGGGTTGGTTTGAGCAGTTCTTC. It is translated as CASQQGRGWFEQFF.